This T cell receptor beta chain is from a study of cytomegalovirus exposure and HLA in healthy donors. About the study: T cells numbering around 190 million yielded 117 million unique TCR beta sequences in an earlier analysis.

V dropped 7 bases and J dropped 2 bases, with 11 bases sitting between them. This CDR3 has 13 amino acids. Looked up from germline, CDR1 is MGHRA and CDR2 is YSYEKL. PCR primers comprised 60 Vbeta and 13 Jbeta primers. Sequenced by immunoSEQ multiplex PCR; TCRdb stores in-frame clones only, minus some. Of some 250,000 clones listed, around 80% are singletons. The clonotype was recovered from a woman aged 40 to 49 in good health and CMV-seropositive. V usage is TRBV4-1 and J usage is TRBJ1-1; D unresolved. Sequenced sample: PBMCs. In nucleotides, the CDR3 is TGCGCCAGCACCAAGCCGGGAAACACTGAAGCTTTCTTT. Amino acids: CASTKPGNTEAFF.